The 8 T cell receptor beta chains listed next were all sequenced from one sample in a study of shared clonotypes between healthy human individuals. Produced via immunoSEQ multiplex PCR; TCRdb's table is partial and in-frame only. The data show about 2.3 million clones, roughly 92% seen once. Input material: naive CD4+ T cells from PBMCs. Regarding subset: CD45RA+ positively selected. The receptors come from a man between 18 and 35 years old in good health. Some clones in this sample may be carry-over from other donors' samples.

The J gene is TRBJ1-1, the V gene TRBV19, with D possibly matching TRBD1 (5 bases). The germline CDR1 and CDR2 sequences are LNHDA and SQIVND (reference sequence). The CDR3 length is 14 residues. With 2 bases removed from V and 3 bases from J, the gap between germline ends came to 10 bases. The CDR3 loop reads CASSIFGGDTEAFF. CDR3 DNA: TGTGCCAGTAGTATATTCGGGGGTGACACTGAAGCTTTCTTT.

The chain has TRBV7-2 and TRBJ2-5; D is uncertain. Germline CDR1 SGHTA, CDR2 FQGNSA. V dropped 5 bases and J dropped 5 bases, with 12 bases sitting between them. There are 13 residues in the CDR3. The CDR3 DNA sequence: TGTGCCAGCAGCCCCGGGTTCGCGGAGACCCAGTACTTC. The encoded protein is CASSPGFAETQYF.

The chain carries TRBV6-5 and TRBJ1-6; D remains ambiguous. The CDR3 contains 15 residues. Trimming took 6 bases from V and 6 from J, leaving 15 bases between them. Germline V gene sequence: CDR1 MNHEY, CDR2 SVGAGI. In DNA, the CDR3 is TGTGCCAGCAGCCCCCTCGGCGGATTTAATTCACCCCTCCACTTT. This codes for CASSPLGGFNSPLHF.

This clone was detected only once. The V and J genes are TRBV5-1 and TRBJ2-2; unclear D gene. V shed 1 base and J shed 2 bases, with 9 bases lying between them. CDR1 and CDR2 (germline): SGHRS, YFSETQ. The CDR3 is made up of 15 amino acids. Written as DNA, the CDR3 is TGCGCCAGCAGCTTGATAGCAGCTAACACCGGGGAGCTGTTTTTT. It encodes CASSLIAANTGELFF.

The chain has TRBV7-9 and TRBJ2-1; a weak D match, TRBD1 (6 bases). Germline CDR1 is SEHNR and CDR2 is FQNEAQ (reference sequence). CDR3 size: 14 residues. Trimming cost V 1 base and J 7 bases, with 11 bases left between them. CDR3 residues: CASSLGDTRNEQFF. The CDR3 DNA follows: TGTGCCAGCAGCTTAGGGGACACTAGGAATGAGCAGTTCTTC. Together with reference TRBV7-9 and TRBJ2-1, the CDR3 gives the full variable domain: DTGVSQNPRHKITKRGQNVTFRCDPISEHNRLYWYRQTLGQGPEFLTYFQNEAQLEKSRLLSDRFSAERPKGSFSTLEIQRTEQGDSAMYLCASSLGDTRNEQFFGPGTRLTVL.

V is TRBV28 and J is TRBJ2-5; D might be TRBD1 (6 bases). From germline, CDR1 is MDHEN and CDR2 SYDVKM. The CDR3 runs 12 residues. V lost 8 bases to trimming and J lost 4 bases, with 11 bases between them. Here the CDR3 reads CASGQGRETQYF. The CDR3 DNA is TGTGCCAGCGGCCAGGGGCGAGAGACCCAGTACTTC.

This chain links TRBV5-6 with TRBJ2-5; D is tentatively TRBD1 or TRBD2 (5 bases each). Germline V lookup: CDR1 SGHDT, CDR2 YYEEEE. V was shortened by 8 bases and J by 13 bases, with 18 bases between the two germline ends. The CDR3 loop spans 11 amino acids. The CDR3 is CARRRLGGGYF. In DNA form, the CDR3 reads TGTGCCAGGAGGAGGCTGGGTGGGGGGTACTTC.

The genes are TRBV29-1 and TRBJ2-7, with 9 bases identical to TRBD1. Germline V CDR1 and CDR2: SQVTM, ANQGSEA. V lost 4 bases and J lost 6; bases outside the gene matches: 10. The CDR3 length is 14 residues. The CDR3 region is CSVGAGQGRFEQYF. CDR3 nucleotide sequence: TGCAGCGTTGGCGCGGGACAGGGAAGGTTCGAGCAGTACTTC.